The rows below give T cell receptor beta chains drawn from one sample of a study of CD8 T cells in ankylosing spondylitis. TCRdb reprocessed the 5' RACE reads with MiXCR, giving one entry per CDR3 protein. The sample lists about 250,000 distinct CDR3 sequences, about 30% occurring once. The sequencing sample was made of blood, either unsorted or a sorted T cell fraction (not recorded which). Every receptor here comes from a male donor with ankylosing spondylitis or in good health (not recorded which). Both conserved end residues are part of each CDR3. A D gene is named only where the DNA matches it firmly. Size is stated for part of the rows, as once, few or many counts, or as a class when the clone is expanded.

CDR3 DNA: TGCAGTGCTAGAGATCGGGGACCTTACGAGCAGTACTTC
CDR3 protein: CSARDRGPYEQYF
V gene: TRBV20-1
clone size: few
J gene: TRBJ2-7
D gene: NA

CDR3 DNA: TGTGCCAGCAGTCCCATAGCGGGGGGGCAAGAGACCCAGTACTTC
CDR3 protein: CASSPIAGGQETQYF
V gene: TRBV12-3/TRBV12-4
clone size: few
J gene: TRBJ2-5
D gene: TRBD2

CDR3 DNA: TGTGCCACCAGTGATTCCCACGACTACGAGCAGTACTTC
CDR3 protein: CATSDSHDYEQYF
V gene: TRBV24-1
clone size: few
J gene: TRBJ2-7
D gene: NA

CDR3 DNA: TGTGCCAGCAGCCGCGGACAGGGTTCGGACAATGAGCAGTTCTTC
CDR3 protein: CASSRGQGSDNEQFF
V gene: TRBV5-5
clone size: many
J gene: TRBJ2-1
D gene: TRBD1

CDR3 DNA: TGTGCCAGCAGTCCTCTCTATTCCCCGGGACTAGCGGGGGGAATGGATACGCAGTATTTT
CDR3 protein: CASSPLYSPGLAGGMDTQYF
V gene: TRBV6-2/TRBV6-3
clone size: few
J gene: TRBJ2-3
D gene: TRBD2

CDR3 DNA: TGTGCCAGCAGCTCACAGGGATATGGCTACACCTTC
CDR3 protein: CASSSQGYGYTF
V gene: TRBV7-2
clone size: NA
J gene: TRBJ1-2
D gene: NA

CDR3 DNA: TGCAGTGCTAGAACGGGACAGGGTCTGATGTTGGGCGAGCAGTACTTC
CDR3 protein: CSARTGQGLMLGEQYF
V gene: TRBV20-1
clone size: few
J gene: TRBJ2-7
D gene: TRBD1

CDR3 DNA: TGCAGCGTTGGCAGGGGGGGTTTCAATGAGCAGTTCTTC
CDR3 protein: CSVGRGGFNEQFF
V gene: TRBV29-1
clone size: NA
J gene: TRBJ2-1
D gene: NA

CDR3 DNA: TGTGCCAGCAGTTACTCCAGGACTATGAACACCGGGGAGCTGTTTTTT
CDR3 protein: CASSYSRTMNTGELFF
V gene: TRBV6-5
clone size: few
J gene: TRBJ2-2
D gene: NA

CDR3 DNA: TGCAGTGCTAAGACAGGGTACGAGCAGTACTTC
CDR3 protein: CSAKTGYEQYF
V gene: TRBV20-1
clone size: NA
J gene: TRBJ2-7
D gene: TRBD1

CDR3 DNA: TGTGCCAGCAGTTTATTTCGGGACAGGGGTCCCAATGAGCAGTTCTTC
CDR3 protein: CASSLFRDRGPNEQFF
V gene: TRBV27
clone size: few
J gene: TRBJ2-1
D gene: TRBD1

CDR3 DNA: TGTGCCAGCAGTGACTCAGGGGAACTCACAGATACGCAGTATTTT
CDR3 protein: CASSDSGELTDTQYF
V gene: TRBV6-4
clone size: NA
J gene: TRBJ2-3
D gene: NA

CDR3 DNA: TGTGCCACCCACCCTCTAGCGCGCTCCTACGAGCAGTACTTC
CDR3 protein: CATHPLARSYEQYF
V gene: TRBV5-5
clone size: few
J gene: TRBJ2-7
D gene: NA

CDR3 DNA: TGTGCCAGCAGTACGACGGGCGGCGTGCAGTACTTC
CDR3 protein: CASSTTGGVQYF
V gene: TRBV12-3/TRBV12-4
clone size: few
J gene: TRBJ2-7
D gene: NA

CDR3 DNA: TGTGCCAGCAGTTTGGGGACTGCCTCCTACGAGCAGTACTTC
CDR3 protein: CASSLGTASYEQYF
V gene: TRBV27
clone size: few
J gene: TRBJ2-7
D gene: NA

CDR3 DNA: TGCGCCAGCAGCTCGGACAGGGGGCATGAGCAGTTCTTC
CDR3 protein: CASSSDRGHEQFF
V gene: TRBV5-1
clone size: few
J gene: TRBJ2-1
D gene: TRBD1

CDR3 DNA: TGTGCCAGCACGGACACGTTCTACGAGCAGTACTTC
CDR3 protein: CASTDTFYEQYF
V gene: TRBV12-3/TRBV12-4
clone size: few
J gene: TRBJ2-7
D gene: NA

CDR3 DNA: TGTGCCAGCAGCCCTGATAGGGGACAGGGGAGTGAGCAGTTCTTC
CDR3 protein: CASSPDRGQGSEQFF
V gene: TRBV9
clone size: NA
J gene: TRBJ2-1
D gene: TRBD1

CDR3 DNA: TGCAGTGCTAGAGGGCTAGGACAGGGGGCCTATGGCTACACCTTC
CDR3 protein: CSARGLGQGAYGYTF
V gene: TRBV20-1
clone size: NA
J gene: TRBJ1-2
D gene: TRBD1

CDR3 DNA: TGTGCCAGCAGCTTAGAACTAGTTGGTAGAGATACGCAGTATTTT
CDR3 protein: CASSLELVGRDTQYF
V gene: TRBV7-9
clone size: once
J gene: TRBJ2-3
D gene: NA

CDR3 DNA: TGTGCCAGCAGAGGTAGCGAAAAACTGTTTTTT
CDR3 protein: CASRGSEKLFF
V gene: TRBV12-3/TRBV12-4
clone size: NA
J gene: TRBJ1-4
D gene: NA

CDR3 DNA: TGCAGTGCTAGTGGTAGCGGGGGGGGCTACGAGCAGTACTTC
CDR3 protein: CSASGSGGGYEQYF
V gene: TRBV20-1
clone size: few
J gene: TRBJ2-7
D gene: TRBD2

CDR3 DNA: TGTGCCAGCAGTTATTTTAGCAGCGCAACCTACAATGAGCAGTTCTTC
CDR3 protein: CASSYFSSATYNEQFF
V gene: TRBV5-5
clone size: NA
J gene: TRBJ2-1
D gene: NA

CDR3 DNA: TGTGCCAGCAGTTTTCCGGGGGCAGACCTCCCCTACGAGCAGTACTTC
CDR3 protein: CASSFPGADLPYEQYF
V gene: TRBV12-3/TRBV12-4
clone size: NA
J gene: TRBJ2-7
D gene: NA

CDR3 DNA: TGCGCCAGCAGCCAAGATCGTGGGACAGGTTCCTACGAGCAGTACTTC
CDR3 protein: CASSQDRGTGSYEQYF
V gene: TRBV4-1
clone size: NA
J gene: TRBJ2-7
D gene: TRBD1

CDR3 DNA: TGCGCCAGCAGCCAAGATCTGACAGAGGGGCAGTTCTTC
CDR3 protein: CASSQDLTEGQFF
V gene: TRBV4-1
clone size: NA
J gene: TRBJ2-1
D gene: NA

CDR3 DNA: TGCAGTGCTAGAGCAGAGGGGGGCGAGACCCAGTACTTC
CDR3 protein: CSARAEGGETQYF
V gene: TRBV20-1
clone size: NA
J gene: TRBJ2-5
D gene: NA

CDR3 DNA: TGTGCCAGCAGGCCGTATGCCGATAGGGGCTACACCTTC
CDR3 protein: CASRPYADRGYTF
V gene: TRBV7-9
clone size: NA
J gene: TRBJ1-2
D gene: NA

CDR3 DNA: TGCAGTGCCCCAAACAGGGATGGATCTGGAAACACCATATATTTT
CDR3 protein: CSAPNRDGSGNTIYF
V gene: TRBV20-1
clone size: NA
J gene: TRBJ1-3
D gene: NA

CDR3 DNA: TGTGCCAGCAGTGCAGAGCAAGAGACCCAGTACTTC
CDR3 protein: CASSAEQETQYF
V gene: TRBV2
clone size: NA
J gene: TRBJ2-5
D gene: NA

CDR3 DNA: TGTGCCAGCAGCCTCCCAAAGCAGGGCGAGCAGTACTTC
CDR3 protein: CASSLPKQGEQYF
V gene: TRBV3-1
clone size: once
J gene: TRBJ2-7
D gene: NA

CDR3 DNA: TGCAGTGCTCCCGCGCAGGGTAACTATGGCTACACCTTC
CDR3 protein: CSAPAQGNYGYTF
V gene: TRBV20-1
clone size: few
J gene: TRBJ1-2
D gene: NA

CDR3 DNA: TGTGCCAGCTGCCGGGACCGAAGCACAGATACGCAGTATTTT
CDR3 protein: CASCRDRSTDTQYF
V gene: TRBV7-9
clone size: few
J gene: TRBJ2-3
D gene: NA

CDR3 DNA: TGCGCCAGCCAAGGACTAGCGGGGCACACAGATACGCAGTATTTT
CDR3 protein: CASQGLAGHTDTQYF
V gene: TRBV5-1
clone size: NA
J gene: TRBJ2-3
D gene: TRBD2

CDR3 DNA: TGTGCCAGCCACCCGGCAGGAGTCACAGATACGCAGTATTTT
CDR3 protein: CASHPAGVTDTQYF
V gene: TRBV28
clone size: NA
J gene: TRBJ2-3
D gene: NA

CDR3 DNA: TGTGCCAGCAGCTCGAGGGGGGCCGGGGAGCTGTTTTTT
CDR3 protein: CASSSRGAGELFF
V gene: TRBV7-8
clone size: NA
J gene: TRBJ2-2
D gene: NA

CDR3 DNA: TGCAGCGCCCGTTCGGGGAGAGGAGAGACCCAGTACTTC
CDR3 protein: CSARSGRGETQYF
V gene: TRBV29-1
clone size: few
J gene: TRBJ2-5
D gene: NA

CDR3 DNA: TGTGCCATCAGTGAGTCGAGTAGAGGATATGGAAACACCATATATTTT
CDR3 protein: CAISESSRGYGNTIYF
V gene: TRBV10-3
clone size: NA
J gene: TRBJ1-3
D gene: NA

CDR3 DNA: TGTGCCAGCAGCCCCCCCAGTGTACCTGGCTATGGCTACACCTTC
CDR3 protein: CASSPPSVPGYGYTF
V gene: TRBV7-9
clone size: NA
J gene: TRBJ1-2
D gene: NA

CDR3 DNA: TGTGCCAGCAGCCTCCGGACAGGCGCTGGCTACACCTTC
CDR3 protein: CASSLRTGAGYTF
V gene: TRBV3-1
clone size: NA
J gene: TRBJ1-2
D gene: TRBD1

CDR3 DNA: TGCAGTGCTAGCTTCGGGGGCTCGGGTAGCAATCAGCCCCAGCATTTT
CDR3 protein: CSASFGGSGSNQPQHF
V gene: TRBV20-1
clone size: NA
J gene: TRBJ1-5
D gene: NA

CDR3 DNA: TGTGCCAGCAGCCAAGATGGGCCGGGGAGGGGCATCCATGAGCAGTTCTTC
CDR3 protein: CASSQDGPGRGIHEQFF
V gene: TRBV4-2
clone size: few
J gene: TRBJ2-1
D gene: TRBD2

CDR3 DNA: TGCAGCCTCAGACAGGGGAACGGTGAGCAGTTCTTC
CDR3 protein: CSLRQGNGEQFF
V gene: TRBV29-1
clone size: few
J gene: TRBJ2-1
D gene: TRBD1

CDR3 DNA: TGTGCCAGCAGCTTAGATGTTGGACAGGGGGCTGAGCAGTACTTC
CDR3 protein: CASSLDVGQGAEQYF
V gene: TRBV7-7
clone size: NA
J gene: TRBJ2-7
D gene: TRBD1

CDR3 DNA: TGCAGCGTTGAAGCCTTAGCGGCTGTCTATGGCTACACCTTC
CDR3 protein: CSVEALAAVYGYTF
V gene: TRBV29-1
clone size: few
J gene: TRBJ1-2
D gene: NA

CDR3 DNA: TGCGCCAGCAGCCACCGAAGCGGGGGGGCTGGAGATACGCAGTATTTT
CDR3 protein: CASSHRSGGAGDTQYF
V gene: TRBV5-1
clone size: NA
J gene: TRBJ2-3
D gene: TRBD2

CDR3 DNA: TGTGCCAGCAGCTTAGCGAGGGATACGCAGTATTTT
CDR3 protein: CASSLARDTQYF
V gene: TRBV7-2
clone size: NA
J gene: TRBJ2-3
D gene: NA

CDR3 DNA: TGCAGTGCTAGAGGACTAGCGGGAAGGGGGGAGACCCAGTACTTC
CDR3 protein: CSARGLAGRGETQYF
V gene: TRBV20-1
clone size: NA
J gene: TRBJ2-5
D gene: TRBD2

CDR3 DNA: TGTGCCACCAGTGAAACCTGGGACCGGGAGACCCAGTACTTC
CDR3 protein: CATSETWDRETQYF
V gene: TRBV24-1
clone size: NA
J gene: TRBJ2-5
D gene: NA

CDR3 DNA: TGTGCCAGCAGCAGACAGGGTTCGACCTACGAGCAGTACTTC
CDR3 protein: CASSRQGSTYEQYF
V gene: TRBV6-1
clone size: few
J gene: TRBJ2-7
D gene: TRBD1

CDR3 DNA: TGTGCCAGCACCCCAGGGATTTCTAACTATGGCTACACCTTC
CDR3 protein: CASTPGISNYGYTF
V gene: TRBV12-3/TRBV12-4
clone size: NA
J gene: TRBJ1-2
D gene: NA

CDR3 DNA: TGTGCCAGCGGAAGGGGGCGCCTAAACTATGGCTACACCTTC
CDR3 protein: CASGRGRLNYGYTF
V gene: TRBV7-8
clone size: few
J gene: TRBJ1-2
D gene: TRBD1

CDR3 DNA: TGCAGTGCTAGCCTCTATTCGGCACGTGAAAAACTGTTTTTT
CDR3 protein: CSASLYSAREKLFF
V gene: TRBV20-1
clone size: NA
J gene: TRBJ1-4
D gene: NA

CDR3 DNA: TGCAGCGTTGAATCCAGTTCGTGGAGGAGCCACAATGAGCAGTTCTTC
CDR3 protein: CSVESSSWRSHNEQFF
V gene: TRBV29-1
clone size: NA
J gene: TRBJ2-1
D gene: NA

CDR3 DNA: TGTGCCAGCAGCTACGGACAGGGCACAGATACGCAGTATTTT
CDR3 protein: CASSYGQGTDTQYF
V gene: TRBV12-3/TRBV12-4
clone size: NA
J gene: TRBJ2-3
D gene: TRBD1